One T cell receptor (beta chain) is described in this entry. The data stem from a study of PD-1 blockade in mismatch repair-deficient tumors. The V gene lost 4 bases and the J gene lost 2 bases, with 18 bases spanning the gap. Germline-derived CDR1 and CDR2 are SGDLS and YYNGEE. The CDR3 has 16 amino acids. Generated by immunoSEQ multiplex PCR, the TCRdb table keeps only in-frame clones and is missing some. The sample has 75,000 to 80,000 clones; approximately 80% are singletons. The chain employs TRBV9 and TRBJ1-1; TRBD1 might be the D (5 bases). The material was peripheral blood, obtained 44 weeks after starting pembrolizumab. The TCR comes from an adult with mismatch repair-deficient cancer. The DNA of the CDR3 is TGTGCCAGCAGCCCCGGGACTGCACCTACTAACACTGAAGCTTTCTTT. Its translation is CASSPGTAPTNTEAFF.